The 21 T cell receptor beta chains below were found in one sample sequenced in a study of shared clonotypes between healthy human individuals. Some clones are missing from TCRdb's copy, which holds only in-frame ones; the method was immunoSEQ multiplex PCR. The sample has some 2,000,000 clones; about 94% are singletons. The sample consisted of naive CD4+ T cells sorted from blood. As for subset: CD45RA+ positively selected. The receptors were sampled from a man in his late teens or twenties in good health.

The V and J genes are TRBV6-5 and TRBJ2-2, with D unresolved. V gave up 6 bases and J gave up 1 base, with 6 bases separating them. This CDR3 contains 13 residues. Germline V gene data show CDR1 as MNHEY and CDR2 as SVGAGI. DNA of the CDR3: TGTGCCAGCAGGGTAGTGAACACCGGGGAGCTGTTTTTT. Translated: CASRVVNTGELFF.

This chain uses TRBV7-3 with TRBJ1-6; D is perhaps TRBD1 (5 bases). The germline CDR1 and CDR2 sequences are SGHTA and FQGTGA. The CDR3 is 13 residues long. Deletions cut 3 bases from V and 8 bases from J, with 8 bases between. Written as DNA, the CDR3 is TGTGCCAGCAGCTTGGGGGATTATTCACCCCTCCACTTT. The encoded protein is CASSLGDYSPLHF.

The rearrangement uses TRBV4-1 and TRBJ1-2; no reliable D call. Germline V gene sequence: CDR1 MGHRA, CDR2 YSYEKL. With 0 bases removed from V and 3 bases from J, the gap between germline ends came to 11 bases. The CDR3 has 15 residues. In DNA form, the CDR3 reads TGCGCCAGCAGCCAAGATCGTGTAGGGCACTATGGCTACACCTTC. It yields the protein CASSQDRVGHYGYTF.

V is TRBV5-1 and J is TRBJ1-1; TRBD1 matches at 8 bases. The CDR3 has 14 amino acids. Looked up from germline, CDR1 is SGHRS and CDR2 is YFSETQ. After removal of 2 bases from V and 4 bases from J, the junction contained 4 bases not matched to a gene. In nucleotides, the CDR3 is TGCGCCAGCAGCTTTCGGACAGGGAGCACTGAAGCTTTCTTT. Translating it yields CASSFRTGSTEAFF.

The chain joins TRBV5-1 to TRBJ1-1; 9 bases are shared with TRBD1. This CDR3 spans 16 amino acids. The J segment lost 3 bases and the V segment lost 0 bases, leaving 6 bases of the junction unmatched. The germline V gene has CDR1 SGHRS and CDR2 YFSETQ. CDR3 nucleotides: TGCGCCAGCAGCTTGGGTGGGACAGGGAGAGACACTGAAGCTTTCTTT. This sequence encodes CASSLGGTGRDTEAFF.

Here the CDR3 reads CASSDSQARTDTQYF. The CDR3 DNA is TGTGCCAGCTCCGACTCTCAGGCTCGCACAGATACGCAGTATTTT. The V gene is TRBV18, the J gene TRBJ2-3; D unresolved. Trimming pared 6 bases from V and 1 base from J, leaving 14 bases between. The CDR3 is 15 amino acids. Germline CDR1 KGHSH, CDR2 LQKENI.

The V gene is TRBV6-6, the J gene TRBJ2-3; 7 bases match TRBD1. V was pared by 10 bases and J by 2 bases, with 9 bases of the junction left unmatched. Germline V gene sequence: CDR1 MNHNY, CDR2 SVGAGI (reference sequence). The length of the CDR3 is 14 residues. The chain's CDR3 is CAMARTGLTDTQYF. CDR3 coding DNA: TGTGCCATGGCTCGGACAGGACTCACAGATACGCAGTATTTT.

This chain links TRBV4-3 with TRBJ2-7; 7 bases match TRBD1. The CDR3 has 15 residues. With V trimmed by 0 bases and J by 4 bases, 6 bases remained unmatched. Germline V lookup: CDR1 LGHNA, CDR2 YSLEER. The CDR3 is CASSQDGTESYEQYF. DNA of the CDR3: TGCGCCAGCAGCCAAGATGGGACAGAATCATACGAGCAGTACTTC.

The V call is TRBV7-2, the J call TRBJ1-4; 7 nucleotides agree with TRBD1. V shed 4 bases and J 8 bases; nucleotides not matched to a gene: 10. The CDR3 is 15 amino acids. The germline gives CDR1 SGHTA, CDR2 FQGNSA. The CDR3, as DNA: TGTGCCAGCAGCTCCCTCGCCCTAGGGGGCGAAAAACTGTTTTTT. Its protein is CASSSLALGGEKLFF.

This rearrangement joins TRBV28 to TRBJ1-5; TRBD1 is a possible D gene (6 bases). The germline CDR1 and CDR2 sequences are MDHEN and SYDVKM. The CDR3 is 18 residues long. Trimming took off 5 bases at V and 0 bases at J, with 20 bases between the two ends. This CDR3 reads CASSGIEGGEPSNQPQHF. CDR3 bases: TGTGCCAGCAGTGGCATTGAGGGGGGCGAACCTAGCAATCAGCCCCAGCATTTT.

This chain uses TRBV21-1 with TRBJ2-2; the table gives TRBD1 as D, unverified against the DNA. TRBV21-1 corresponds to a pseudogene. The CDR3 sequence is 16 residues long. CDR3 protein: CASSLRGGQGVGELFF. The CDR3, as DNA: TGTGCCAGCAGCTTACGGGGAGGACAGGGGGTCGGGGAGCTGTTTTTT.

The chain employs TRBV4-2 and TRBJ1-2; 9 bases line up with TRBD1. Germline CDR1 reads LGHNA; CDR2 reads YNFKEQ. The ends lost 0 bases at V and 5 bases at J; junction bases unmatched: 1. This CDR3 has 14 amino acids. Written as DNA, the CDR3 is TGTGCCAGCAGCCAAGATGGGACAGGGTATGGCTACACCTTC. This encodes CASSQDGTGYGYTF.

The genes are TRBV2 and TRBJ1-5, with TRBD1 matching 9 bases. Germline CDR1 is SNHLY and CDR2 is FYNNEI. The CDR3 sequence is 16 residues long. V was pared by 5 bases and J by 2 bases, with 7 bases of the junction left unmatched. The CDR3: CASSLQGALGNQPQHF. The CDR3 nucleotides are TGTGCCAGCAGTTTACAGGGGGCGCTGGGCAATCAGCCCCAGCATTTT.

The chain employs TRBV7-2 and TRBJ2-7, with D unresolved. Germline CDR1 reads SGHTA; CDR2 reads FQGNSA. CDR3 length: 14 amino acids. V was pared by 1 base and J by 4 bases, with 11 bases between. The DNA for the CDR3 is TGTGCCAGCAGCTTAGAGATGGGTCGATACGAGCAGTACTTC. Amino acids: CASSLEMGRYEQYF.

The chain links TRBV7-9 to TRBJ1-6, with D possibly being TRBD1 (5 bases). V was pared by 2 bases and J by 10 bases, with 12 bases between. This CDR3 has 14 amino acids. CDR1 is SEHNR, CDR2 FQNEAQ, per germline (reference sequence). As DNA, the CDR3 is TGTGCCAGCAGCTTACAGGGAGCTCGGTCACCCCTCCACTTT. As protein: CASSLQGARSPLHF.

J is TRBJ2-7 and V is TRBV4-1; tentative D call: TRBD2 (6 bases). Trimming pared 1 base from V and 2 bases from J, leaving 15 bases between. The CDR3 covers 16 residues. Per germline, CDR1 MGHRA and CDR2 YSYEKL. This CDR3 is CASSQAVAGLTYEQYF. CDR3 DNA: TGCGCCAGCAGCCAAGCTGTTGCGGGGCTAACCTACGAGCAGTACTTC.

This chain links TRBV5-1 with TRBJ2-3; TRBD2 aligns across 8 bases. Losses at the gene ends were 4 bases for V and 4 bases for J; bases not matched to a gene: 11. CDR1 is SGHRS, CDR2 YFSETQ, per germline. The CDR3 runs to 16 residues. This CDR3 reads CASSPGGGTRADTQYF. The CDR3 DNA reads TGCGCCAGCAGCCCGGGAGGGGGGACTAGGGCAGATACGCAGTATTTT.

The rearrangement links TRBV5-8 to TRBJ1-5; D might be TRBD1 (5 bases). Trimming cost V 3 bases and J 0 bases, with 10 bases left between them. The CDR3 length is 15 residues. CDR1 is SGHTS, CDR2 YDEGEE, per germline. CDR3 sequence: CASSSGHTSNQPQHF. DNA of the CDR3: TGTGCCAGCAGCTCAGGACACACTAGCAATCAGCCCCAGCATTTT. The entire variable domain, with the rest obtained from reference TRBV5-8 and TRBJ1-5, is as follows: EAGVTQSPTHLIKTRGQQATLRCSPISGHTSVYWYQQALGLGLQFLLWYDEGEERNRGNFPPRFSGRQFPNYSSELNVNALELEDSALYLCASSSGHTSNQPQHFGDGTRLSIL.

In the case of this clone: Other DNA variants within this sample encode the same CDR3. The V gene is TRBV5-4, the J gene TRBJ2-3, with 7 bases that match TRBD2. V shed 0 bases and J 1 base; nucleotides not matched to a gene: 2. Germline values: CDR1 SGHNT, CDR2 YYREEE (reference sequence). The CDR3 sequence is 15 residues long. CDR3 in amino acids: CASSLVAGGTDTQYF. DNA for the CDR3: TGTGCCAGCAGCTTGGTTGCGGGGGGCACAGATACGCAGTATTTT.

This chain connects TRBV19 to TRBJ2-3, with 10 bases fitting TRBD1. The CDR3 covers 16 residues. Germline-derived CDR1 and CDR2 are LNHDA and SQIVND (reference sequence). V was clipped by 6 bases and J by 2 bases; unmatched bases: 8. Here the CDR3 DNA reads TGTGCCAGTAGGAAGACAGGGGGCGTTAACACAGATACGCAGTATTTT. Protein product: CASRKTGGVNTDTQYF.

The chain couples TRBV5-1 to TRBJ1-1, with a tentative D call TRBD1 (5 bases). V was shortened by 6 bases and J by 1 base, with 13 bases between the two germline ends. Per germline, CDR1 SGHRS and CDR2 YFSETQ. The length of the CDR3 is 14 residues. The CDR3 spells CASTLPGGNTEAFF. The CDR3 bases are TGCGCCAGCACCCTCCCGGGGGGGAACACTGAAGCTTTCTTT.